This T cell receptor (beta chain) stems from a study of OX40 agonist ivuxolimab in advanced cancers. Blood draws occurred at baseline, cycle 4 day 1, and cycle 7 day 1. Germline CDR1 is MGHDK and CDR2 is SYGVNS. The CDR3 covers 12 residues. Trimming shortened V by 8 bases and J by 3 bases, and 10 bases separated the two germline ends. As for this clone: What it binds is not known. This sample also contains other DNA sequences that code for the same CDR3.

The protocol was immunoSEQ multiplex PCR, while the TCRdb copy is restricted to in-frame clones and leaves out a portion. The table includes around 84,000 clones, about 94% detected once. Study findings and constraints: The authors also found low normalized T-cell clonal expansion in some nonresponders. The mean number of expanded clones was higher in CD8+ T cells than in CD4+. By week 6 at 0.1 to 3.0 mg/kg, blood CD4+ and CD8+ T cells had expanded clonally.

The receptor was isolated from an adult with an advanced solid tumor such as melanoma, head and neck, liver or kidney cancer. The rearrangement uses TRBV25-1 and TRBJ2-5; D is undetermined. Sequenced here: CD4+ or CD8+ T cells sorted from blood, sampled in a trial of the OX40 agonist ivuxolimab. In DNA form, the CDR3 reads TGTGCCAGCGAAACCTCTAAAGAGACCCAGTACTTC. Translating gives CASETSKETQYF.